The rows below give T cell receptor beta chains drawn from one sample of a study of blood T cells in healthy people across ages. Using its own MiXCR run on the 5' RACE reads, TCRdb lists one record per CDR3 protein. The repertoire holds 1.8 million or so distinct CDR3 sequences, with roughly two fifths as singletons. Sequenced sample: blood. The source of these receptors is a human donor in good health. Both conserved end residues are part of each CDR3. A D gene is named only where the DNA matches it firmly. Size tells how often a clone was seen (once, few, many) or the class of an expanded clone, and some rows leave it out.

TGTGCCAGTCAGGCCCCCTACAATGAGCAGTTCTTC	CASQAPYNEQFF	-	TRBJ2-1	TRBV3-1	-
TGTGCCAGCAGTTCGGACTCGAAAGAGACCCAGTACTTC	CASSSDSKETQYF	few	TRBJ2-5	TRBV6-2/TRBV6-3	-
TGTGCCAGCAGCCAAGCCTGGACAGGACTCACAGATACGCAGTATTTT	CASSQAWTGLTDTQYF	-	TRBJ2-3	TRBV14	TRBD1
TGCGCCAGCAGCCAAGCTTCGTGGAGCGATTCACCCCTCCACTTT	CASSQASWSDSPLHF	-	TRBJ1-6	TRBV4-3	-
TGCGCCAGCAGCTCGCAGGGGGCGAATACGCAGTATTTT	CASSSQGANTQYF	-	TRBJ2-3	TRBV5-1	TRBD1
TGTGCCAGCTCACCACCCGGTAACCGGGAGACCCAGTACTTC	CASSPPGNRETQYF	-	TRBJ2-5	TRBV18	-
TGTGCCAGCAGCTCGCCGGACAGGGGGCGCTCACCCCTCCACTTT	CASSSPDRGRSPLHF	-	TRBJ1-6	TRBV11-2	TRBD1
TGCAGTGCAAAAACAGGGGGCCTTGGCTACACCTTC	CSAKTGGLGYTF	few	TRBJ1-2	TRBV20-1	TRBD1
TGTGCCAGCAGCCTCTCTACTAGCGGGGGAAGCACAGATACGCAGTATTTT	CASSLSTSGGSTDTQYF	few	TRBJ2-3	TRBV11-2	TRBD2
TGTGCCAGCAGTTTAGGCGGGATCAGGGGATATGGCTATGGCTACACCTTC	CASSLGGIRGYGYGYTF	-	TRBJ1-2	TRBV27	-
TGTGCCAGCAGTGAAACATGTAGCAATCAGCCCCAGCATTTT	CASSETCSNQPQHF	-	TRBJ1-5	TRBV2	-
TGTGCCAGCAGCGCCCGGGTAACTGAGCAGTTCTTC	CASSARVTEQFF	-	TRBJ2-1	TRBV7-2	-
TGCGCCAGCAGCCAAGCGGACAGTCCATGGGAGACCCAGTACTTC	CASSQADSPWETQYF	-	TRBJ2-5	TRBV4-1	-
TGTGCCAGCAGCCAAGATCCAGATGACTATGGCTACACCTTC	CASSQDPDDYGYTF	-	TRBJ1-2	TRBV4-2	-
TGTGCCAGCAGCGCCGCCGGGGACACTGAAGCTTTCTTT	CASSAAGDTEAFF	-	TRBJ1-1	TRBV9	-
TGTGCCAGCAGTATACTAGCGGGGGGGCCCCATGAGCAGTTCTTC	CASSILAGGPHEQFF	-	TRBJ2-1	TRBV6-2/TRBV6-3	TRBD2
TGCAGTGCCGCTTCGGTAAGCTACAATGAGCAGTTCTTC	CSAASVSYNEQFF	-	TRBJ2-1	TRBV20-1	-
TGTGCCAGCAGACCAGACAGGGGATCCGGCTCCTACAATGAGCAGTTCTTC	CASRPDRGSGSYNEQFF	few	TRBJ2-1	TRBV12-3/TRBV12-4	TRBD1
TGTGCCAGCAGCCAAGATCTTGATTCTGGGACAGATACGCAGTATTTT	CASSQDLDSGTDTQYF	few	TRBJ2-3	TRBV3-1	-
TGTGCCAGCAGTGAATGGATTGAAGGACATGAGCAGTTCTTC	CASSEWIEGHEQFF	few	TRBJ2-1	TRBV2	-
TGCAGTGCTAGAGATGGCGGGGGGGGCCAAGAGACCCAGTACTTC	CSARDGGGGQETQYF	few	TRBJ2-5	TRBV20-1	TRBD2
TGTGCCAGCAGCGCCTTTGGGTACCAAGAGACCCAGTACTTC	CASSAFGYQETQYF	few	TRBJ2-5	TRBV9	-
TGTGCCAGCAGCCTCCGAACTATAGTAGACAATCAGCCCCAGCATTTT	CASSLRTIVDNQPQHF	few	TRBJ1-5	TRBV4-2	-
TGTGCCATCAGTGAGTCCCGCGACAGACTCTATGGCTACACCTTC	CAISESRDRLYGYTF	-	TRBJ1-2	TRBV10-3	-
TGCGCCAGCAGCTATCGGACTAGCGGGGCGGGAGAGACCCAGTACTTC	CASSYRTSGAGETQYF	few	TRBJ2-5	TRBV5-1	TRBD2
TGTGCCAGCAGCACCGCCGACAGGGGACAATCATTGGGGGAGACCCAGTACTTC	CASSTADRGQSLGETQYF	-	TRBJ2-5	TRBV21-1	-
TGCGCCAGCAGCTTGGTGCCCGGCAGTCAGCCCCAGCATTTT	CASSLVPGSQPQHF	few	TRBJ1-5	TRBV5-1	-
TGTGCCAGCAGCTTGTCAGTAGAGCAGAACATTCAGTACTTC	CASSLSVEQNIQYF	few	TRBJ2-4	TRBV7-3	-
TGTGCCAGCAGCGCGATACGTGGACAGTCTGAAGCTTTCTTT	CASSAIRGQSEAFF	many	TRBJ1-1	TRBV9	-
TGTGCCAGCAGCTTAGGACAGGGGGTAGCCAAAAACATTCAGTACTTC	CASSLGQGVAKNIQYF	-	TRBJ2-4	TRBV7-2	TRBD1
TGTGCCAGCAGCCTCCAGGGGGTTGGCTACACCTTC	CASSLQGVGYTF	-	TRBJ1-2	TRBV7-2	TRBD1
TGCAGCGTTGAGAGGGGGCAAGAAGATACGCAGTATTTT	CSVERGQEDTQYF	-	TRBJ2-3	TRBV29-1	TRBD1
TGTGCCAGCAGCTTAGGTTTGAGCGGATCACCCCTCCACTTT	CASSLGLSGSPLHF	-	TRBJ1-6	TRBV7-3	-
TGTGCCAGCAGCCAGGCTCGCTCTCTGGCCCAGCATTTT	CASSQARSLAQHF	few	TRBJ1-5	TRBV3-1	-
TGTGCCAGCAGCCACAGCCGGGACAGGGGAGCTAACTATGGCTACACCTTC	CASSHSRDRGANYGYTF	-	TRBJ1-2	TRBV14	TRBD1
TGCAGCGTTGTCCCTAGCGGGTTTCATGAGCAGTTCTTC	CSVVPSGFHEQFF	many	TRBJ2-1	TRBV29-1	TRBD2
TGCGCCCGGGAGGGAAGCTCCTATAATTCACCCCTCCACTTT	CAREGSSYNSPLHF	-	TRBJ1-6	TRBV30	-
TGTGCCAGCAGCTACCAGGGAGGAACCACTGAAGCTTTCTTT	CASSYQGGTTEAFF	-	TRBJ1-1	TRBV5-5	-
TGTGCCAGCAGTTACTCACAGGGGGCGAAGGCCAAAAACATTCAGTACTTC	CASSYSQGAKAKNIQYF	few	TRBJ2-4	TRBV6-6	TRBD1
TGTGCCAGCAGCTCCTATTGGACCCTGGGGAATTCACCCCTCCACTTT	CASSSYWTLGNSPLHF	-	TRBJ1-6	TRBV7-9	-
TGTGCCAGCAGTTTTTCAGGCAGGGGGGGAGGCTACACCTTC	CASSFSGRGGGYTF	-	TRBJ1-2	TRBV27	TRBD1
TGTGCCAGCAGCCCCCGGGGGCCCACCATCCAAGAGACCCAGTACTTC	CASSPRGPTIQETQYF	few	TRBJ2-5	TRBV7-9	-
TGTGCCAGCAGCTTTAAGTATTCCTCCAATGAGCAGTTCTTC	CASSFKYSSNEQFF	-	TRBJ2-1	TRBV7-3	-
TGTGCCAGCAGCAGTCAGGTCGGAGACACTGAAGCTTTCTTT	CASSSQVGDTEAFF	many	TRBJ1-1	TRBV7-3	-
TGTGCCAGCAGCCCCTCCGGCTATGAGCAGTTCTTC	CASSPSGYEQFF	-	TRBJ2-1	TRBV3-1	-
TGTGCCAGCAGTGAAGGGAGGTGGGAGCAGTTCTTC	CASSEGRWEQFF	-	TRBJ2-1	TRBV2	-
TGCAGCTTCGGGGGGCACGGGGAGCTGTTTTTT	CSFGGHGELFF	-	TRBJ2-2	TRBV29-1	-
TGCAGCGTCGTTTTGTGGCAGGATGCTCGCACAGATACGCAGTATTTT	CSVVLWQDARTDTQYF	many	TRBJ2-3	TRBV29-1	-
TGCGCCAGCAGCCAACCCCGGCGGGGGTACGAGCAGTACTTC	CASSQPRRGYEQYF	few	TRBJ2-7	TRBV5-1	TRBD2
TGTGCCAGCAGCCCCGTATTGACTCAAGCTTTCTTT	CASSPVLTQAFF	many	TRBJ1-1	TRBV7-9	-
TGTGCCAGCAGCTTAGTCTTCCGATCCCATACCAGGGGAAACACTGAAGCTTTCTTT	CASSLVFRSHTRGNTEAFF	-	TRBJ1-1	TRBV11-2	-
TGTGCCAGCAGCTTATTAGATATGAGGGAAAAACTGTTTTTT	CASSLLDMREKLFF	-	TRBJ1-4	TRBV7-9	-
TGTGCCAGCAGCTTAGGCCCTGGGGACTCTTACGAGCAGTACTTC	CASSLGPGDSYEQYF	few	TRBJ2-7	TRBV11-2	-
TGTGCCAGCAGCTTTGTCTTCGATGAGCAGTTCTTC	CASSFVFDEQFF	-	TRBJ2-1	TRBV7-2	-